Listed below are T cell receptor beta chains from one sample, sequenced in a study of T cells in Graves' hyperthyroidism and ophthalmopathy. TCRdb reprocessed the multiplex PCR reads with MiXCR, giving one entry per CDR3 protein. Among 530,000 or so distinct CDR3 sequences listed, approximately 25% were seen once. Input material: blood. The receptors derive from a woman in her 30s with Graves' ophthalmopathy. Each CDR3 is given with its conserved first and last residue. D genes are given only for firm matches. A clone size is listed for some rows: how often the clone was seen (once, few, many), or a class if it is expanded.

J: TRBJ1-2
size: many
D: TRBD1
V: TRBV28
DNA: TGTGCCAGCAGTCCAGGACAGGGATCATACTATGGCTACACCTTC
CDR3: CASSPGQGSYYGYTF

J: TRBJ2-5
size: many
D: -
V: TRBV6-5
DNA: TGTGCCAGCCGGGCAGGGGGGGGGCAAGAGACCCAGTACTTC
CDR3: CASRAGGGQETQYF

J: TRBJ2-4
size: many
D: TRBD1
V: TRBV20-1
DNA: TGCAGTGCTAGTGGACAGGGAAATCTAGCCAAAAACATTCAGTACTTC
CDR3: CSASGQGNLAKNIQYF

J: TRBJ1-1
size: many
D: -
V: TRBV9
DNA: TGTGCCAGCAGCAGGAGACGCCGCACTGAAGCTTTCTTT
CDR3: CASSRRRRTEAFF

J: TRBJ2-7
size: few
D: -
V: TRBV3-1
DNA: TGTGCCACCGGTGTAAGAGAGGGAAGCTACGAGCAGTACTTC
CDR3: CATGVREGSYEQYF

J: TRBJ1-5
size: few
D: -
V: TRBV12-3/TRBV12-4
DNA: TGTGCCAGCAGCCAATCAAGGGGAGGTCAGCCCCAGCATTTT
CDR3: CASSQSRGGQPQHF

J: TRBJ1-3
size: many
D: -
V: TRBV28
DNA: TGTGCCAGCAGTTCGATGACAGTTGGCATATATTTT
CDR3: CASSSMTVGIYF

J: TRBJ1-2
size: many
D: TRBD1
V: TRBV2
DNA: TGTGCCAGCACCGCGGGACAGGTCTATGGCTACACCTTC
CDR3: CASTAGQVYGYTF

J: TRBJ2-7
size: many
D: -
V: TRBV27
DNA: TGTGCCAGCAGTAGCACAGGGTCCTACGAGCAGTACTTC
CDR3: CASSSTGSYEQYF

J: TRBJ1-6
size: few
D: TRBD1
V: TRBV9
DNA: TGTGCCAGCGGACAGGGGCTCAACAATTCACCCCTCCACTTT
CDR3: CASGQGLNNSPLHF

J: TRBJ1-2
size: few
D: TRBD1
V: TRBV20-1
DNA: TGCAGTCAAAGGGACAGGGCCGACTATGGCTACACCTTC
CDR3: CSQRDRADYGYTF

J: TRBJ2-5
size: many
D: -
V: TRBV12-3/TRBV12-4
DNA: TGTGCCAGCAGTCCCCTCGGGGCAGATCAAGAGACCCAGTACTTC
CDR3: CASSPLGADQETQYF

J: TRBJ2-2
size: few
D: -
V: TRBV6-1
DNA: TGTGCCAGCAGTCCCTCCGTTTGGGGCGGGGAGCTGTTTTTT
CDR3: CASSPSVWGGELFF

J: TRBJ2-4
size: many
D: -
V: TRBV12-3/TRBV12-4
DNA: TGTGCCAGCACACCGGACCTTGGCAAAAACATTCAGTACTTC
CDR3: CASTPDLGKNIQYF

J: TRBJ2-7
size: -
D: TRBD1
V: TRBV15
DNA: TGTGCCACCAGCAGCCTCGGGGACAGCTCCTACGAGCAGTACTTC
CDR3: CATSSLGDSSYEQYF

J: TRBJ1-5
size: once
D: TRBD1
V: TRBV2
DNA: TGTGCCAGCAGTGAGACAGGGCTTTCGGGTCAGCCCCAGCATTTT
CDR3: CASSETGLSGQPQHF

J: TRBJ2-7
size: many
D: TRBD1
V: TRBV29-1
DNA: TGCAGCGTTGACGACCGGGACAGGGAAACCCACGAGCAGTACTTC
CDR3: CSVDDRDRETHEQYF

J: TRBJ2-7
size: few
D: -
V: TRBV6-1
DNA: TGTGCCAGCACCCTAGAGGGGACGGGAGCGTACGAGCAGTACTTC
CDR3: CASTLEGTGAYEQYF

J: TRBJ1-2
size: -
D: TRBD1
V: TRBV13
DNA: TGTGCCAGCAGCAGGACAGGGGTCGACTATGGCTACACCTTC
CDR3: CASSRTGVDYGYTF

J: TRBJ1-1
size: -
D: TRBD1
V: TRBV19
DNA: TGTGCCAGTGGACCAGGGGGCAGAGGAACTGAAGCTTTCTTT
CDR3: CASGPGGRGTEAFF

J: TRBJ2-5
size: many
D: TRBD1
V: TRBV27
DNA: TGTGCCAGCAGTATGACAGGGCTGGGAATCCAAGAGACCCAGTACTTC
CDR3: CASSMTGLGIQETQYF

J: TRBJ1-5
size: -
D: -
V: TRBV6-1
DNA: TGTGCCAGCAGTCCCGTGCCCGCTTCGGCTCAGCCCCAGCATTTT
CDR3: CASSPVPASAQPQHF

J: TRBJ2-7
size: many
D: TRBD2
V: TRBV12-3/TRBV12-4
DNA: TGTGCCAGCAGCCTTACAATTTGGGGGGGTTCCTACGAGCAGTACTTC
CDR3: CASSLTIWGGSYEQYF

J: TRBJ1-2
size: -
D: TRBD1
V: TRBV29-1
DNA: TGCAGCGTTTCTCCCGCGGGACAGGGTGTCTCTAACTATGGCTACACCTTC
CDR3: CSVSPAGQGVSNYGYTF

J: TRBJ2-2
size: few
D: -
V: TRBV6-5
DNA: TGTGCCAGCAGTTACTCGATGGTGGGCTCCGGGGAGCTGTTTTTT
CDR3: CASSYSMVGSGELFF

J: TRBJ1-1
size: -
D: -
V: TRBV14
DNA: TGTGCCAGCACGCCGGATCACCCTATGAACACTGAAGCTTTCTTT
CDR3: CASTPDHPMNTEAFF

J: TRBJ1-5
size: many
D: -
V: TRBV19
DNA: TGTGCCAGTACCCAGGAGGGGTTGGGGGATCAGCCCCAGCATTTT
CDR3: CASTQEGLGDQPQHF

J: TRBJ1-5
size: -
D: -
V: TRBV18
DNA: TGTGCCAGCTCACCACTGGACAGCAATCAGCCCCAGCATTTT
CDR3: CASSPLDSNQPQHF

J: TRBJ1-2
size: many
D: -
V: TRBV27
DNA: TGTGCCAGCAGCCCGTCCCAGGGGTTCCATGGCTACACCTTC
CDR3: CASSPSQGFHGYTF

J: TRBJ2-7
size: -
D: -
V: TRBV6-5
DNA: TGTGCCAGCAGTTACGGTACAGGGTACACCTACGAGCAGTACTTC
CDR3: CASSYGTGYTYEQYF

J: TRBJ2-7
size: -
D: TRBD2
V: TRBV29-1
DNA: TGCAGCGTTGAGGGACTAGCGGGAGGGGAGCAGTACTTC
CDR3: CSVEGLAGGEQYF

J: TRBJ2-7
size: -
D: -
V: TRBV5-1
DNA: TGCGCCAGCCTCCGGGGCCCGTCGGGGGACGAGCAGTACTTC
CDR3: CASLRGPSGDEQYF

J: TRBJ2-7
size: many
D: -
V: TRBV7-9
DNA: TGTGCCAGCAGCCCCGGGACGAACTCCTACGAGCAGTACTTC
CDR3: CASSPGTNSYEQYF

J: TRBJ1-2
size: many
D: -
V: TRBV19
DNA: TGTGCCAGTAGTATAGATAGCTGGTATGGCTACACCTTC
CDR3: CASSIDSWYGYTF

J: TRBJ1-2
size: many
D: -
V: TRBV6-1
DNA: TGTGCCAGCAGTGAACCCTTTCACTATGGCTACACCTTC
CDR3: CASSEPFHYGYTF

J: TRBJ1-6
size: -
D: TRBD1
V: TRBV10-3
DNA: TGTGCCTCGACCATGACAGGGGTGAATTCACCCCTCCACTTT
CDR3: CASTMTGVNSPLHF

J: TRBJ2-5
size: many
D: -
V: TRBV6-2/TRBV6-3
DNA: TGTGCCAGCAGTTACGAAACTAGCTGGGAGACCCAGTACTTC
CDR3: CASSYETSWETQYF

J: TRBJ2-2
size: many
D: -
V: TRBV19
DNA: TGTGCCAGTAGTATAGCCCCTTCCGGGGAGCTGTTTTTT
CDR3: CASSIAPSGELFF

J: TRBJ2-6
size: many
D: -
V: TRBV6-1
DNA: TGTGCCAGCAGTGGAGTACAGGGAGCGGGGGCCAACGTCCTGACTTTC
CDR3: CASSGVQGAGANVLTF

J: TRBJ1-5
size: many
D: -
V: TRBV4-2
DNA: TGTGCCAGCAGGAAGCGTCAGGGCGGTGGCCAGCCCCAGCATTTT
CDR3: CASRKRQGGGQPQHF

J: TRBJ2-2
size: many
D: TRBD2
V: TRBV6-1
DNA: TGTGCCAGCAAATCTAGCGGGGCAAACACCGGGGAGCTGTTTTTT
CDR3: CASKSSGANTGELFF

J: TRBJ1-1
size: many
D: -
V: TRBV4-1
DNA: TGCGCCAGCAGCCAAGACGTGGTTCTTGGGGGGAACACTGAAGCTTTCTTT
CDR3: CASSQDVVLGGNTEAFF

J: TRBJ1-5
size: -
D: -
V: TRBV6-1
DNA: TGTGCCAGCAAAGACACGAGCAATCAGCCCCAGCATTTT
CDR3: CASKDTSNQPQHF

J: TRBJ2-7
size: -
D: -
V: TRBV12-3/TRBV12-4
DNA: TGTGCCAGCAGTTTACCGTCTCCCGAGCAGTACTTC
CDR3: CASSLPSPEQYF

J: TRBJ2-2
size: -
D: TRBD2
V: TRBV9
DNA: TGTGCCAGCAGCGGGCCAACTAGCGTTGGCGGGGAGCTGTTTTTT
CDR3: CASSGPTSVGGELFF

J: TRBJ2-5
size: many
D: -
V: TRBV9
DNA: TGTGCCAGCAGCCCACCAGTTGGAGGAGAGACCCAGTACTTC
CDR3: CASSPPVGGETQYF

J: TRBJ2-7
size: -
D: -
V: TRBV7-9
DNA: TGTGCCAGCAGCTTAGAGGGAGTGGGTCGCTACGAGCAGTACTTC
CDR3: CASSLEGVGRYEQYF

J: TRBJ1-2
size: -
D: -
V: TRBV3-1
DNA: TGTGCCACCTCATTACAGGGTCACTATGGCTACACCTTC
CDR3: CATSLQGHYGYTF

J: TRBJ2-2
size: many
D: -
V: TRBV19
DNA: TGTGCCAGTACTGGGCCCACAGACGTGAACACCGGGGAGCTGTTTTTT
CDR3: CASTGPTDVNTGELFF

J: TRBJ2-2
size: -
D: -
V: TRBV29-1
DNA: TGCAGCGTTGTACCGGCTGTCCCAACCGGGGATCTGTTTTTT
CDR3: CSVVPAVPTGDLFF

J: TRBJ1-1
size: few
D: -
V: TRBV5-5
DNA: TGTGCCAGCAGCTTGTTCGGGGGGGCTGAAGCTTTCTTT
CDR3: CASSLFGGAEAFF

J: TRBJ2-7
size: -
D: -
V: TRBV7-3
DNA: TGTGCCAGCAGCTCGCTCAGGGGTGACTCCTACGAGCAGTACTTC
CDR3: CASSSLRGDSYEQYF

J: TRBJ1-1
size: many
D: -
V: TRBV11-3
DNA: TGTGCCAGCAGCTCGCGGACGTCCGGAGAAGCTTTCTTT
CDR3: CASSSRTSGEAFF

J: TRBJ1-6
size: -
D: -
V: TRBV12-3/TRBV12-4
DNA: TGTGCCAGCAGTTTAGACCAGGGCGGCTCACCCCTCCACTTT
CDR3: CASSLDQGGSPLHF

J: TRBJ1-3
size: many
D: -
V: TRBV12-3/TRBV12-4
DNA: TGTGCCAGCAGTTCCGCCAGGGCTTTCGCTGGAAACACCATATATTTT
CDR3: CASSSARAFAGNTIYF

J: TRBJ1-1
size: many
D: TRBD1
V: TRBV20-1
DNA: TGCAGTGCGGGGACAGGGTGGGACACTGAAGCTTTCTTT
CDR3: CSAGTGWDTEAFF